These 14 T cell receptor beta chains were sequenced from one sample in a study of blood T cell repertoires in COVID-19. Produced via immunoSEQ multiplex PCR; TCRdb's table is partial and in-frame only. The sample has about 200,000 clones, around 90% seen once. The sample comprised peripheral blood. These receptors were obtained from a man in his forties or fifties with acute or convalescent COVID-19.

The chain links TRBV5-4 to TRBJ2-6; D call uncertain. V dropped 0 bases and J dropped 0 bases, with 4 bases sitting between them. The germline V gene encodes CDR1 SGHNT and CDR2 YYREEE (reference sequence). The CDR3 has 15 residues. The CDR3 coding sequence is TGTGCCAGCAGCTTGGTGTACTCTGGGGCCAACGTCCTGACTTTC. Its protein product is CASSLVYSGANVLTF.

The V call is TRBV24-1, the J call TRBJ2-3; TRBD2 aligns across 13 bases. V dropped 3 bases and J dropped 4; count of bases not matched to a gene: 9. The CDR3 contains 18 residues. Germline-derived CDR1 and CDR2 are KGHDR and SFDVKD. This chain's CDR3 is CATSDRTSGSWVADTQYF. CDR3 bases: TGTGCCACCAGTGATCGGACTAGCGGGAGCTGGGTGGCAGATACGCAGTATTTT.

The chain has TRBV30 and TRBJ2-7; 8 bases fit TRBD2. Germline-derived CDR1 and CDR2 are GTSNPN and SVGIG (reference sequence). The junction had 19 bases not matched to a gene; V was cut back by 4 bases and J by 2 bases. The CDR3 totals 18 residues. The CDR3 DNA follows: TGTGCCTGGAAGGCAGCGGGAGTCCCCCTAAATGTCGCCTACGAGCAGTACTTC. Translating it yields CAWKAAGVPLNVAYEQYF.

The V gene is TRBV12-3 or TRBV12-4, the J gene TRBJ2-3, with TRBD2 matching over 8 bases. This CDR3 contains 13 residues. The ends lost 10 bases at V and 1 base at J; junction bases unmatched: 4. As DNA, the CDR3 is TGTGCCACCTTGACTAGCGGCACAGATACGCAGTATTTT. Protein product: CATLTSGTDTQYF.

The chain joins TRBV15 to TRBJ2-1, with 9 bases identical to TRBD2. From germline, CDR1 is LNHNV and CDR2 YYDKDF (reference sequence). This CDR3 spans 15 amino acids. V dropped 0 bases and J dropped 13; count of bases not matched to a gene: 10. CDR3 in DNA: TGTGCCACCAGCAGAGATCTTGCGGGGGGGCAAAGACAGTTCTTC. Protein product: CATSRDLAGGQRQFF.

This chain uses TRBV28 with TRBJ2-7, with a possible D match to TRBD1 (6 bases). CDR3 length: 18 amino acids. CDR1 and CDR2 (germline): MDHEN, SYDVKM. The V gene lost 5 bases and the J gene lost 0 bases, with 23 bases spanning the gap. CDR3 sequence reads: CASSTFPWRTDSSYEQYV. CDR3 bases: TGTGCCAGCAGTACCTTCCCGTGGAGGACAGACAGCTCCTACGAGCAGTACGTC.

The chain has TRBV6-5 and TRBJ2-1, with 9 bases identical to TRBD2. The CDR3 runs to 15 residues. The J segment lost 2 bases and the V segment lost 6 bases, leaving 5 bases of the junction unmatched. Germline V gives CDR1 MNHEY, CDR2 SVGAGI. The CDR3 coding sequence is TGTGCCAGCAGCTCAGCGGGAGGAACCTACAATGAGCAGTTCTTC. Its protein is CASSSAGGTYNEQFF.

The genes are TRBV11-1 and TRBJ2-7; 7 bases match TRBD2. Germline V gene lookup returns CDR1 SGHAT and CDR2 FQDESV (reference sequence). The V gene end was trimmed by 0 bases and the J gene end by 2 bases; junction bases not matched to a gene: 4. The CDR3 sequence is 15 residues long. The CDR3 region has the DNA TGTGCCAGCAGCTTAGCGCGGACTAGAGCCTACGAGCAGTACTTC. Protein: CASSLARTRAYEQYF.

This rearrangement joins TRBV5-1 to TRBJ2-2; TRBD2 matches at 7 bases. J gave up 7 bases and V 2 bases, and 8 bases lay outside the gene matches. The CDR3 spans 15 residues. Germline CDR1 and CDR2: SGHRS and YFSETQ. Written as DNA, the CDR3 is TGCGCCAGCAGCTTAGGACTAGAAGGAGTCGGGGAGCTGTTTTTT. This translates into CASSLGLEGVGELFF.

The rearrangement links TRBV2 to TRBJ2-1; 12 bases line up with TRBD1. Germline V CDR1 and CDR2: SNHLY, FYNNEI. V shed 5 bases, J shed 7 bases, and the junction held 3 bases outside the gene matches. This CDR3 is 14 amino acids long. CDR3 sequence reads: CASSRGQGANEQFF. The CDR3, as DNA: TGTGCCAGCAGTAGGGGACAGGGGGCGAATGAGCAGTTCTTC.

J is TRBJ1-5 and V is TRBV3-1 (or the pseudogene TRBV3-2), with 10 bases aligning to TRBD1. V trimming: 1 base; J trimming: 0 bases; junction bases outside the gene matches: 9. The germline gives CDR1 LGHDT, CDR2 YNNKEL (reference sequence). This CDR3 spans 19 amino acids. The CDR3 sequence is CASSQAGQGMVDSNQPQHF. The DNA for the CDR3 is TGTGCCAGCAGCCAAGCGGGACAGGGGATGGTGGATAGCAATCAGCCCCAGCATTTT.

This rearrangement joins TRBV3-1 (or the pseudogene TRBV3-2) to TRBJ2-3; weak D call: TRBD2 (6 bases). This CDR3 region has 17 residues. Germline V gene sequence: CDR1 LGHDT, CDR2 YNNKEL (reference sequence). The ends were cut back, 0 bases at V and 4 bases at J, with 17 bases in the middle. The CDR3 nucleotides read TGTGCCAGCAGCCAAGATCACGGGAGAGGGCATTCAGATACGCAGTATTTT. This gives the protein CASSQDHGRGHSDTQYF.

V usage is TRBV3-1 (or the pseudogene TRBV3-2) and J usage is TRBJ1-5; 10 bases agree with TRBD1. V dropped 4 bases and J dropped 6; count of bases not matched to a gene: 6. The germline gives CDR1 LGHDT, CDR2 YNNKEL (reference sequence). This CDR3 has 15 amino acids. CDR3 nucleotide sequence: TGTGCCAGCAGCCCTCGACAGGGGGCAGGTCAGCCCCAGCATTTT. The encoded protein is CASSPRQGAGQPQHF.

This clone was seen only once. The chain has TRBV19 and TRBJ2-2, with 7 bases that match TRBD1. The V segment lost 3 bases and the J segment 4 bases; nucleotides outside the gene matches: 8. This CDR3 comprises 16 residues. Per germline, CDR1 LNHDA and CDR2 SQIVND (reference sequence). The CDR3 sequence is CASSIIGTEGTGELFF. CDR3 sequence (DNA): TGTGCCAGTAGTATTATTGGGACAGAAGGCACCGGGGAGCTGTTTTTT.